The T cell receptor beta chain described here comes from a study of OX40 agonist ivuxolimab in advanced cancers. CDR1 is SNHLY, CDR2 FYNNEI, per germline. The CDR3 spans 13 residues. V lost 4 bases and J 2 bases, leaving 9 bases between the germline ends. Assay used: immunoSEQ multiplex PCR; TCRdb lists only in-frame clones, some missing. The top ten clones hold around 0.33% of a sample with over 95,000 clones, 91% of them seen once. The chain carries TRBV2 and TRBJ2-7; D remains unclear. The origin of this receptor is an adult with an advanced solid tumor such as melanoma, head and neck, liver or kidney cancer. This specimen consisted of CD4+ or CD8+ T cells sorted from blood, obtained in a trial of the OX40 agonist ivuxolimab. This CDR3 is CASSVRPAYEQYF. CDR3 bases: TGTGCCAGCAGTGTCAGACCTGCCTACGAGCAGTACTTC.